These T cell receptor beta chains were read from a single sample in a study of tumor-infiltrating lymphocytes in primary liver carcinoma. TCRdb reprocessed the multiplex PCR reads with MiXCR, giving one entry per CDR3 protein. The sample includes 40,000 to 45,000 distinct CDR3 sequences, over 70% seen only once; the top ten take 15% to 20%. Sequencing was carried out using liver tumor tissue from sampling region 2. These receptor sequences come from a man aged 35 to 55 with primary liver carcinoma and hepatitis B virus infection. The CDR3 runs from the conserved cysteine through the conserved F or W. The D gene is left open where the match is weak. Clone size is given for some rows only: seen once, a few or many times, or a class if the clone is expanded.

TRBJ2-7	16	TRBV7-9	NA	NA	TGTGCCAGCAGCTTAGCAAGGGGTCGGGACTCCTACGAGCAGCACTTC	CASSLARGRDSYEQHF
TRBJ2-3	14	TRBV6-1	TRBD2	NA	TGTGCCAGCGGACTAGTGGGAGAAACATATACGCAGTATTTT	CASGLVGETYTQYF
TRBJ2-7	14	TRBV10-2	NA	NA	TGCGCCAGAGGAGCTACAGGAGACCCCTACGAGCAGTACTTC	CARGATGDPYEQYF
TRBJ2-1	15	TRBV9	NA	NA	TGTGCCAGCAGCGTAGAAGACGGAGGCTACAATGACCAGCTCTTC	CASSVEDGGYNDQLF
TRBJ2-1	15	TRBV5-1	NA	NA	TGCGTCAGCAGCTTCCAGGGCGGGGTATACAATGAGCAGTTCTTC	CVSSFQGGVYNEQFF
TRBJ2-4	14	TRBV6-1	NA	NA	TGTGCCAGCGGTGAAGTTACCACAGTAAATTTTCAGTACTTC	CASGEVTTVNFQYF
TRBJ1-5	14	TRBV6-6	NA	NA	TGTGCCATCAGTCGCAGGGGAGAGAATCAGCCTCAGCATTTT	CAISRRGENQPQHF
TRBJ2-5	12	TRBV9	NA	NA	TGTGCCAGCAGCGGCCCTCAGGAGACCCAGTACTTC	CASSGPQETQYF
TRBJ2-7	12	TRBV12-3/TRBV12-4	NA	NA	TGTGCCAGCAGTCTGACAGTTTACGAGCAGTACTTC	CASSLTVYEQYF
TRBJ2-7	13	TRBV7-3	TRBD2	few	TGTGCCGGCAGCTTTGTCGCGGGGGACGAGCAGTACTTC	CAGSFVAGDEQYF
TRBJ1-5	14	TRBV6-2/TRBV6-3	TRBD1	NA	TGCGCCAGCAGACGAGACAGGGCTGGTCAGCCCCAGCATTTT	CASRRDRAGQPQHF
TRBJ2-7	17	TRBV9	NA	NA	TGTGCCAGCAGTCCTACCCCCCAAGGGGGAGATTCCTACGAGCAGTACTTC	CASSPTPQGGDSYEQYF
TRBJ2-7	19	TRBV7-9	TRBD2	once	TGTGCCAGCAGCTTAATCTCGAGTAGCGGGAGGCCCAGCTCCTACGAGCACTACTTC	CASSLISSSGRPSSYEHYF
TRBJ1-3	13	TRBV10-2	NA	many	TGCGCCAGCACCTTCGACTCTGGAAACACCATATATTTT	CASTFDSGNTIYF
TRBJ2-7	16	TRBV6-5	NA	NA	TGTACCAGCAGTTACTCCCTCGGAGGGGAGACCTACGAGCAGTACTTC	CTSSYSLGGETYEQYF
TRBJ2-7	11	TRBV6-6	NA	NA	TGTGCCAGCAATACTAAGGACGAGCAGTACTTC	CASNTKDEQYF
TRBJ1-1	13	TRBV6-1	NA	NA	TGTGGCAGCAGTGAAGCACTAGGGCCTGAAGCTTTCTTT	CGSSEALGPEAFF
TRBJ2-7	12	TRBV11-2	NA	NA	TGTGTCAGCAGTCCCAGGGGCTACGAGCAATACTTC	CVSSPRGYEQYF
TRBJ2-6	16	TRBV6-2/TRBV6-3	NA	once	TGCGCCTGCAGTTACTCGGGACTCTCTGGGGCCAACGTCCTGACTTTC	CACSYSGLSGANVLTF
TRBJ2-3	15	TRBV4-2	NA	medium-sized	TGTGCCAGCAGCGGTTTTGAGGGGAGCACAGATACGCAGTATTTT	CASSGFEGSTDTQYF
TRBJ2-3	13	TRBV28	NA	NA	TGTGCCAGCAGTTTACCGAACACAGATACGCAGTATTTT	CASSLPNTDTQYF
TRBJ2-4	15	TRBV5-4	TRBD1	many	TGTGCCAGCAGCTTGGGGGCAGGGGGCGTGGACATTCAGTACTTC	CASSLGAGGVDIQYF
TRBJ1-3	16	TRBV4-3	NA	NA	TGCGCCGGCAGCCAAGATCACTGGGACCCTGGAAACATCATATATTTT	CAGSQDHWDPGNIIYF
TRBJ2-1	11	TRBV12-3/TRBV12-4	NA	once	TGTGCCAACAGTTCGCGTACGGAGCAGTTCTTC	CANSSRTEQFF
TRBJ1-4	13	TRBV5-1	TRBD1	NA	TGCGCCAGCAGCTCACAGGGGAGTGAAAGACTGCTTTTT	CASSSQGSERLLF
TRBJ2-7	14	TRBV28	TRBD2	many	TGTGCCAGCAGTAGACTAGCGGGAGATCGCGAGCAGTACTTC	CASSRLAGDREQYF
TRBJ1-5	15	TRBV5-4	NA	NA	TGTGCCAGCAGCTCCGAGGAGGGAGCGGGGGATACGCAGCATTTT	CASSSEEGAGDTQHF
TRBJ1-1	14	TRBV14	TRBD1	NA	TGTGCCAGCAGCCCTTCGGACAGGTTGGAGACGGCTTTCTTT	CASSPSDRLETAFF
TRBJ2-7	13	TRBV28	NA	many	TGTGCCAGCAGTTTGATACAGACCGGCGAGCAGTACTTC	CASSLIQTGEQYF
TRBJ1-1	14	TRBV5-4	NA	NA	TGTGCCAGCAGACCCAGGCAGGGGACTATTGAAGTTTTCTTT	CASRPRQGTIEVFF
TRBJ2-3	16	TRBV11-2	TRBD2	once	TGTGCCAGCAGCCGGGAAACTGGGAGGGTCGGGGATACGCGGTGTTTT	CASSRETGRVGDTRCF
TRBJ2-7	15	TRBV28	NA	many	TGTGCCAGCACTCTATTTGGGACTCTTCCCTACGAGCAGTACTTC	CASTLFGTLPYEQYF
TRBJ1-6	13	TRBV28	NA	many	TGTGCCAGCAGTAGCAGGGTGGACTCACCCCTCCACTTT	CASSSRVDSPLHF